Listed here are 8 T cell receptor beta chains from one sample, sequenced in a study of T cells expressing NK-cell markers. TCRdb reprocessed the 5' RACE reads and reports one entry per CDR3 protein, with no DNA. Here the sample table reports around 550,000 distinct CDR3 sequences. Input material: blood T cells: a sorted CD56 or NKG2C T cell subset, CD4+ or CD8+ T cells, or bulk PBMC T cells (not recorded which). These receptors all stem from a man between 18 and 29 years old in good health.

The chain employs TRBV12-3 or TRBV12-4 and TRBJ2-3; TCRdb indicates TRBD2, and absent DNA this call remains unverified. The CDR3 consists of 16 residues. CDR3 in amino acids: CASSLSSGRGTDTQYF.

The chain uses TRBV5-1 and TRBJ2-1; TCRdb's D call of TRBD2 is untestable without DNA. This CDR3 has 14 residues. Looked up from germline, CDR1 is SGHRS and CDR2 is YFSETQ. This CDR3 reads CASRGLAGNNEQFF. Together with reference TRBV5-1 and TRBJ2-1, the CDR3 gives the full variable domain: KAGVTQTPRYLIKTRGQQVTLSCSPISGHRSVSWYQQTPGQGLQFLFEYFSETQRNKGNFPGRFSGRQFSNSRSEMNVSTLELGDSALYLCASRGLAGNNEQFFGPGTRLTVL.

The chain has TRBV6-1 and TRBJ1-1. The germline gives CDR1 MNHNS, CDR2 SASEGT. This CDR3 comprises 13 residues. The CDR3 here is CASRLIGRTEAFF.

The chain recombines TRBV6-2 or TRBV6-3 with TRBJ2-5. CDR1 and CDR2 from the germline V gene are MNHEY and SVGEGT. This CDR3 has 13 amino acids. The CDR3: CATQIRRGETQYF.

This chain connects TRBV10-2 to TRBJ1-4. The CDR3 length is 14 residues. From germline, CDR1 is WSHSY and CDR2 SAAADI. CDR3 in amino acids: CASRKGRVDEKLFF.

The rearrangement joins TRBV29-1 to TRBJ2-3; no DNA is available, so the TRBD1 call from TCRdb remains unchecked. The CDR3 spans 16 residues. CDR1 and CDR2 from the germline V gene are SQVTM and ANQGSEA. CDR3 sequence: CSVDSAGGYSTDTQYF.

The CDR3 is CASSEAAGRHEQFF. The rearrangement joins TRBV6-1 to TRBJ2-1; TCRdb reports TRBD1, a call that lacks DNA to check it against. This CDR3 spans 14 amino acids. Germline CDR1 MNHNS, CDR2 SASEGT.

The V and J genes are TRBV20-1 and TRBJ2-1. This CDR3 comprises 16 residues. Germline V lookup: CDR1 DFQATT, CDR2 SNEGSKA (reference sequence). The CDR3 is CSARKKRGSSYNEQFF.